The T cell receptor beta chain described here comes from a study of cytomegalovirus exposure and HLA in healthy donors. Study context: Caucasian-associated ancestry cluster membership applied to over 80% of several hundred genotyped donors.

Germline V CDR1 and CDR2: MGHRA, YSYEKL. The CDR3 contains 18 residues. With 1 base clipped from V and 0 bases from J, the junction kept 5 bases outside the gene matches. The study sampled nominally healthy donors, though unrecorded immune exposures were likely. The PCR contained 60 Vbeta and 13 Jbeta primers. Only in-frame clones appear in the TCRdb table, and some are missing; sequencing was by immunoSEQ multiplex PCR. The data show approximately 140,000 clones, more than 70% seen once. The V and J genes are TRBV4-1 and TRBJ1-3; TRBD1 aligns across 11 bases. The TCR sequence derives from a man aged 35 to 55 in good health and CMV-seronegative. Material: PBMCs. As DNA, the CDR3 is TGCGCCAGCAGCCAAGCTGGGACAGGGGGACGCTCTGGAAACACCATATATTTT. Protein product: CASSQAGTGGRSGNTIYF.